The clone carrying this T cell receptor beta chain was counted ten times or more. Total RNA came from unfractionated whole blood. This sample is drawn from a study of human T cells and chemical hapten exposure. This CDR3 region has 13 residues. Germline values: CDR1 SGHRS, CDR2 YFSETQ. The ends were cut back, 0 bases at V and 8 bases at J, with 11 bases in the middle. Single cDNA molecules in the library carried unique molecular identifiers attached during preparation. TCRdb passed the 5' RACE reads through MiXCR, listing each CDR3 protein once. In the table there are 150,000 or so distinct CDR3 sequences, roughly 4.1% of which are singletons.

This sequence joins TRBV5-1 and TRBJ1-2; possibly TRBD1 for D (5 bases). This sequence originates from a female donor in good health. The CDR3 nucleotides are TGCGCCAGCAGCTTGGAGGCAGGGTCCGGCTACACCTTC. This codes for CASSLEAGSGYTF.